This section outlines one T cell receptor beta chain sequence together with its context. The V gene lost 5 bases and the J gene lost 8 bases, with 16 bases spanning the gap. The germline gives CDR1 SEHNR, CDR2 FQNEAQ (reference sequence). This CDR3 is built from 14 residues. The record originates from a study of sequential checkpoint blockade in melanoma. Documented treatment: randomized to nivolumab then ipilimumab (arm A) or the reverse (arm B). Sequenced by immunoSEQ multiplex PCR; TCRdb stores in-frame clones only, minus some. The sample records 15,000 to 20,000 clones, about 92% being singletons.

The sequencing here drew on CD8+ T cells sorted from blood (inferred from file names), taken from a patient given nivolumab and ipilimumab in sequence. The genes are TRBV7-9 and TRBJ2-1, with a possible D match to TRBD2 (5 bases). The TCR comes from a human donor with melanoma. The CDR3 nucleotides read TGTGCCAGCAGCGCAGCCGGGGATCGGGATGAGCAGTTCTTC. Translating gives CASSAAGDRDEQFF. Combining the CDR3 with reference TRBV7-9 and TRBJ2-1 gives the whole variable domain DTGVSQNPRHKITKRGQNVTFRCDPISEHNRLYWYRQTLGQGPEFLTYFQNEAQLEKSRLLSDRFSAERPKGSFSTLEIQRTEQGDSAMYLCASSAAGDRDEQFFGPGTRLTVL.